Detailed here is one T cell receptor (beta chain). Each CD8 memory set brought CD45RO+ cells together with CCR7-negative CD45RA+ TemRA cells. This CDR3 region has 15 residues. The germline gives CDR1 MNHEY, CDR2 SMNVEV (reference sequence). The V and J ends lost 2 bases and 0 bases respectively, with 11 bases between them. The record originates from a study of shared clonotypes between healthy human individuals. Authors' data handling: As immunoSEQ supplied junction-only sequences (without quality scores), filtering differed. Profiled with immunoSEQ multiplex PCR; TCRdb holds only in-frame clones, not every one. V, J and clone size are taken as reported in that table, and D and trimming were inferred from the DNA itself. This table has roughly 720,000 clones, about 92% appearing once.

The chain combines TRBV27 with TRBJ2-7; the D is unclear. The sequence was obtained from a man younger than 30 in good health. Some clones in this sample may be carry-over from other donors' samples. Specimen: memory CD8+ T cells from PBMCs. Subset defined: CD45RO+ cells pooled with CCR7-negative TemRA cells. The DNA of the CDR3 is TGTGCCAGCAGTTTAATGCAGCCTAGCTCCTACGAGCAGTACTTC. It translates to CASSLMQPSSYEQYF.